The present TCR beta chain was sequenced within a study of somatic mutations in cytotoxic T cells in rheumatoid arthritis. On this clone itself: The antigen is not known.

The CDR3 contains 15 residues. V lost 8 bases, J lost 0 bases, and 13 bases lay in between. Per germline, CDR1 MNHEY and CDR2 SVGAGI. Repertoires were generated with immunoSEQ multiplex PCR, while TCRdb's copy carries only in-frame clones and drops some. The top ten clones hold over 7.5% of a sample with 25,000 to 30,000 clones, roughly 86% of them seen once. Points from the study as a whole: Relative to age-matched healthy controls, rheumatoid arthritis patients did not differ significantly in CD8+ T-cell clonality.

This clonotype was obtained from an adult with rheumatoid arthritis. J is TRBJ2-2 and V is TRBV6-5; no definite D call. Specimen: CD8+ T cells sorted from blood. The chain's CDR3 is CASYGFGSNTGELFF. Here the CDR3 DNA reads TGTGCCAGCTACGGCTTCGGGTCGAACACCGGGGAGCTGTTTTTT.